A single sample is the source of the 17 T cell receptor beta chains below, sequenced in a study of long-term antiretroviral therapy in people with HIV (dated by TCRdb to 2022 to 2024). The immunoSEQ hsTCRB v3.0 assay was used at survey level resolution for TRB variable region sequencing. TCRdb stores this immuneACCESS table with in-frame sequences only. Part of the clones is absent; in the studies checked, under half of the shortfall reflects unresolved V genes, and no reason is known for the rest. Recorded for this sample are approximately 27,000 clones; about 93% of them occurred a single time. In total, the top ten clones hold around 4.4% of the sample. The starting material was unsorted PBMCs, obtained 5.2 years after starting antiretroviral therapy. All receptors derive from a woman in her thirties or forties with HIV.

CDR3 region: CASSKGRNTQYF. The CDR3 nucleotides are TGTGCCAGCAGCAAAGGGAGAAATACGCAGTATTTT. The rearrangement links TRBV21-1 to TRBJ2-3; the table's D gene call, TRBD2, was not cross checked with the DNA. TRBV21-1 is assigned pseudogene status. The CDR3 is 12 amino acids.

V and J are TRBV5-6 and TRBJ1-5, with 9 bases matching TRBD1. CDR1 is SGHDT and CDR2 is YYEEEE in the germline V gene. The CDR3 spans 15 residues. V was clipped by 4 bases and J by 7 bases; unmatched bases: 9. The CDR3 DNA reads TGTGCCAGCAGCGCGGGACAGGGCTCCAACCAGCCCCAGCATTTT. The encoded protein is CASSAGQGSNQPQHF.

Here the CDR3 DNA reads TGTGCCAGCAGTGAAGAAAGGACAGTTTTGCGTGGGGCCAACGTCCTGACTTTC. It translates to CASSEERTVLRGANVLTF. The V gene is TRBV6-1, the J gene TRBJ2-6, with D maybe TRBD1 (6 bases). V was pared by 1 base and J by 3 bases, with 16 bases between. The CDR3 runs to 18 residues. The germline gives CDR1 MNHNS, CDR2 SASEGT.

The genes are TRBV7-2 and TRBJ1-2; 10 nucleotides agree with TRBD1. The V and J ends lost 1 base and 5 bases, in that order; junction bases with no gene match: 4. Looked up from germline, CDR1 is SGHTA and CDR2 is FQGNSA. The CDR3 is made up of 15 amino acids. The CDR3 DNA is TGTGCCAGCAGCTTAGAGACAGGGGGCTGGTATGGCTACACCTTC. This translates into CASSLETGGWYGYTF.

CDR3: CASSIHSDGVQETQYF. The CDR3 DNA reads TGTGCCAGCAGCATCCATAGCGATGGGGTCCAAGAGACCCAGTACTTC. The rearrangement joins TRBV7-8 to TRBJ2-5; D is perhaps TRBD2 (5 bases). CDR1 SGHVS and CDR2 FQNEAQ come from the germline V gene. This CDR3 is 16 amino acids long. Deletions cut 5 bases from V and 1 base from J, with 17 bases between.

This clone was found once. The V call is TRBV27, the J call TRBJ2-1, with 14 positions matching TRBD2. CDR1 MNHEY and CDR2 SMNVEV come from the germline V gene (reference sequence). The CDR3 has 14 amino acids. The junction had 8 bases not matched to a gene; V was cut back by 5 bases and J by 14 bases. CDR3 nucleotide sequence: TGTGCCAGCAGTAGGGGACTAGCGGGGGCTGGGGAGTTCTTC. This sequence encodes CASSRGLAGAGEFF.

The gene calls are TRBV5-5 and TRBJ1-2; D remains ambiguous. V lost 1 base and J lost 8, with 18 bases in between. The CDR3 loop spans 15 amino acids. In germline, CDR1 is SGHKS, CDR2 YYEKEE (reference sequence). The CDR3 loop is CASSLTRIPLLGYTF. The DNA of the CDR3 is TGTGCCAGCAGCTTGACGCGAATCCCACTCTTAGGCTACACCTTC.

The CDR3 reads CASSFPGGSNYGYTF. The CDR3, as DNA: TGTGCCAGCAGCTTCCCGGGGGGATCGAACTATGGCTACACCTTC. The chain recombines TRBV5-6 with TRBJ1-2, with a weak D call TRBD1 (5 bases). Trimming took 2 bases from V and 2 from J, leaving 13 bases between them. The CDR3 has 15 residues. CDR1 and CDR2 from the germline V gene are SGHDT and YYEEEE.

The genes are TRBV28 and TRBJ1-5, with 8 positions matching TRBD1. This CDR3 is built from 15 residues. Germline V CDR1 and CDR2: MDHEN, SYDVKM. The V segment lost 5 bases and the J segment 6 bases; nucleotides outside the gene matches: 9. CDR3 sequence: CASSPPTGGIQPQHF. In DNA, the CDR3 is TGTGCCAGCAGTCCACCTACAGGGGGTATTCAGCCCCAGCATTTT.

The chain carries TRBV2 and TRBJ1-1, with D unclear. CDR3 size: 14 residues. CDR1 is SNHLY and CDR2 is FYNNEI in the germline V gene. Trimming took 6 bases from V and 0 from J, leaving 11 bases between them. CDR3 loop: CASRTPIMNTEAFF. In nucleotides, the CDR3 is TGTGCCAGCAGGACTCCGATCATGAACACTGAAGCTTTCTTT. The full variable domain, with the rest looked up from reference TRBV2 and TRBJ1-1, is EPEVTQTPSHQVTQMGQEVILRCVPISNHLYFYWYRQILGQKVEFLVSFYNNEISEKSEIFDDQFSVERPDGSNFTLKIRSTKLEDSAMYFCASRTPIMNTEAFFGQGTRLTVV.

This clone came up once. V is TRBV5-4 and J is TRBJ2-5; D remains unclear. Germline V lookup: CDR1 SGHNT, CDR2 YYREEE (reference sequence). This CDR3 is built from 15 residues. Trimming left V 0 bases short and J 1 base short, with 10 bases between. CDR3 sequence (DNA): TGTGCCAGCAGCTTGGGCAGTCCTTTCCAAGAGACCCAGTACTTC. Its translation: CASSLGSPFQETQYF.

V is TRBV7-8 and J is TRBJ1-2; the match to TRBD1 covers 10 bases. The CDR3 covers 14 residues. V shed 5 bases, J shed 7 bases, and the junction held 7 bases outside the gene matches. Germline CDR1 is SGHVS and CDR2 is FQNEAQ. The CDR3 reads CASSPGTGAFGYTF. Written as DNA, the CDR3 is TGTGCCAGCAGCCCGGGGACAGGGGCTTTTGGCTACACCTTC.

This chain joins TRBV7-2 and TRBJ2-3; D gene unclear. The CDR3 sequence is 13 residues long. Germline CDR1 reads SGHTA; CDR2 reads FQGNSA. The V and J ends lost 5 bases and 1 base respectively, with 7 bases between them. The CDR3 protein is CASSARGTDTQYF. CDR3 DNA: TGTGCCAGCAGCGCCCGGGGCACAGATACGCAGTATTTT.

The chain couples TRBV18 to TRBJ1-5, with 7 bases that match TRBD1. CDR3 size: 15 residues. Germline CDR1 KGHSH, CDR2 LQKENI. V trimming: 3 bases; J trimming: 2 bases; junction bases outside the gene matches: 4. CDR3 nucleotide sequence: TGTGCCAGCTCACCCAACAGGGGTGGCAATCAGCCCCAGCATTTT. Protein: CASSPNRGGNQPQHF.

The gene calls are TRBV7-9 and TRBJ1-2, with D perhaps TRBD1 (5 bases). Per germline, CDR1 SEHNR and CDR2 FQNEAQ (reference sequence). The CDR3 extends over 13 amino acids. V lost 4 bases, J lost 4 bases, and 10 bases lay in between. CDR3 in amino acids: CASSSETGYGYTF. CDR3 DNA sequence: TGTGCCAGCAGCTCCGAAACAGGCTATGGCTACACCTTC.

The gene calls are TRBV27 and TRBJ1-5; possibly TRBD1 for D (6 bases). Germline CDR1 is MNHEY and CDR2 is SMNVEV (reference sequence). This CDR3 region has 15 residues. Trimming took off 0 bases at V and 7 bases at J, with 13 bases between the two ends. In DNA, the CDR3 is TGTGCCAGCAGTTTATCGGTGGGGGCCACGCAGCCCCAGCATTTT. Translated, it gives CASSLSVGATQPQHF.

This chain joins TRBV7-6 and TRBJ2-5, with 9 bases lining up with TRBD1. The V and J ends lost 0 bases and 3 bases, in that order; junction bases with no gene match: 5. CDR1 is SGHVS and CDR2 is FNYEAQ in the germline V gene. CDR3 length: 16 residues. Here the CDR3 DNA reads TGTGCCAGCAGCTTAGCAAAAACAGGGGGCGAAGAGACCCAGTACTTC. This codes for CASSLAKTGGEETQYF.